Here is one TCR beta chain with its context. The antigen remains undetermined. Profiled with immunoSEQ multiplex PCR; TCRdb holds only in-frame clones, not every one. The sample yields 74,000 or so clones, roughly 90% seen once. The data were taken from a study of Tregs in tolerant kidney transplant recipients. Overall study results and limits: Activated donor B cell expansion appeared to reveal the most relevant donor-specific TCRbeta repertoire. Validation in larger populations is needed because few patients were studied. Antigen-driven expansion was suggested because donor-specific Tregs expanded more than all Tregs in tolerant patients. This study did not directly address biological reproducibility.

Per the germline V gene, CDR1 is SGHRS and CDR2 is YFSETQ. The CDR3 runs to 15 residues. Deletions cut 4 bases from V and 3 bases from J, with 14 bases between. The nonmyeloablative bone marrow transplants came from related graft donors, with transient mixed chimerism. The material sequenced was CD4+ T cells from blood (PBMCs), taken 24 months after the transplant. This sequence originates from a human patient who received a combined kidney and bone marrow transplant. The graft donor may have contributed some T cells. The chain couples TRBV5-1 to TRBJ1-3, with D possibly being TRBD1 (6 bases). The CDR3 DNA is TGCGCCAGCAGCCCGGGGACAACGGGTGGAAACACCATATATTTT. The encoded protein is CASSPGTTGGNTIYF.